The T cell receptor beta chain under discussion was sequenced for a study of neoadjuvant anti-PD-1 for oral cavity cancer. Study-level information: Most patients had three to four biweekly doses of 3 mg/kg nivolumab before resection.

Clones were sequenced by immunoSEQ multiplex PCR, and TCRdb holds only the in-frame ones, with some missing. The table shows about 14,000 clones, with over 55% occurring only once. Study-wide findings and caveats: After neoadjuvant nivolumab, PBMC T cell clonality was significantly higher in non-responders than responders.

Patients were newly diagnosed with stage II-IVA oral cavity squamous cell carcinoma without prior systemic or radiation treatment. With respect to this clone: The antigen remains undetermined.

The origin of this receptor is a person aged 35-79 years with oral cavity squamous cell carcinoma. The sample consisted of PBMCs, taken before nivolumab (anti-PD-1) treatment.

CDR3 sequence (DNA): TGTGCCAGTAGTTTAGGGGGCAGCCAAAGCCCTGGCTACACCTTC. This encodes CASSLGGSQSPGYTF. The chain links TRBV19 to TRBJ1-2; 7 positions agree with TRBD1. The junction had 13 bases not matched to a gene; V was cut back by 5 bases and J by 7 bases. Per the germline V gene, CDR1 is LNHDA and CDR2 is SQIVND (reference sequence). This CDR3 is 15 amino acids long.